The sequence of this T cell receptor (beta chain) was determined in a study of blood T cell repertoires in COVID-19. The V segment lost 4 bases and the J segment 3 bases; nucleotides outside the gene matches: 7. This CDR3 has 14 amino acids. Per germline, CDR1 SGHRS and CDR2 YFSETQ. Data came from immunoSEQ multiplex PCR; TCRdb stores just in-frame clones and leaves some out. The repertoire holds 200,000 to 250,000 clones, with 90% to 95% as singletons. This clonotype was obtained from a man in his fifties or sixties with COVID-19, enrolled during active disease. This chain connects TRBV5-1 to TRBJ2-7; 7 nucleotides align to TRBD2. Sequenced input: peripheral blood. The chain's CDR3 is CASSPKRDYYEQYF. CDR3 DNA: TGCGCCAGCAGCCCGAAGCGGGATTACTACGAGCAGTACTTC.